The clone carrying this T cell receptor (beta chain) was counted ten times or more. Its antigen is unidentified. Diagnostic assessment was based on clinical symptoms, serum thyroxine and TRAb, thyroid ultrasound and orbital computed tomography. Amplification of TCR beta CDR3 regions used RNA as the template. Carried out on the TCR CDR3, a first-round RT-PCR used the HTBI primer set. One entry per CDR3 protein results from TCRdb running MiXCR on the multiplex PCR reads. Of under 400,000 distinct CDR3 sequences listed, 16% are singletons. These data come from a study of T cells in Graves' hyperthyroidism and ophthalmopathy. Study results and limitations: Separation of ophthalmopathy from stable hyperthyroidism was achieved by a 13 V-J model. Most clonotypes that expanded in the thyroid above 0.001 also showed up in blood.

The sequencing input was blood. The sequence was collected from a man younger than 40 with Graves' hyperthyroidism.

The CDR3 DNA sequence: TGCGCCAGCAGCGGACACATGCGAAGCACCGGGGAGCTGTTTTTT. This sequence encodes CASSGHMRSTGELFF. The chain carries TRBV5-1 and TRBJ2-2; D may be TRBD1 (5 bases). CDR3 length: 15 residues. V lost 4 bases and J 4 bases, leaving 14 bases between the germline ends. In germline, CDR1 is SGHRS, CDR2 YFSETQ. The full variable domain, with the rest looked up from reference TRBV5-1 and TRBJ2-2, is KAGVTQTPRYLIKTRGQQVTLSCSPISGHRSVSWYQQTPGQGLQFLFEYFSETQRNKGNFPGRFSGRQFSNSRSEMNVSTLELGDSALYLCASSGHMRSTGELFFGEGSRLTVL.